The count of the clone carrying this T cell receptor beta chain is one. The data stem from a study of blood T cells in healthy people across ages. The second PCR ran about 7 to 12 cycles with a sample-barcoded 5' primer and J-beta primers. A single record per CDR3 protein comes from TCRdb applying MiXCR to the 5' RACE reads. The sample has about 670,000 distinct CDR3 sequences, over 40% seen once. Germline CDR1 is SGHAT and CDR2 is FQNNGV. The ends were cut back, 5 bases at V and 3 bases at J, with 19 bases in the middle. This CDR3 comprises 16 residues. Sequencing used blood. This rearrangement joins TRBV11-2 to TRBJ1-1, with TRBD1 as a possible D gene (6 bases). The TCR was taken from a man aged 80 or over in good health. In nucleotides, the CDR3 is TGTGCCAGCAGCCCCCGTATTGACAGGCCACACACTGAAGCTTTCTTT. Encoded protein: CASSPRIDRPHTEAFF. The variable domain in full, with the rest retrieved from reference TRBV11-2 and TRBJ1-1, is EAGVAQSPRYKIIEKRQSVAFWCNPISGHATLYWYQQILGQGPKLLIQFQNNGVVDDSQLPKDRFSAERLKGVDSTLKIQPAKLEDSAVYLCASSPRIDRPHTEAFFGQGTRLTVV.